The 25 T cell receptor beta chains below all came from one sample that was sequenced in a study of cytomegalovirus exposure and HLA in healthy donors. PCR employed 60 Vbeta and 13 Jbeta primers. Profiled with immunoSEQ multiplex PCR; TCRdb holds only in-frame clones, not every one. The top ten hold approximately 1.5% of the sample, which has 150,000 to 200,000 clones, roughly 70% seen once. The sample taken for sequencing was PBMCs. All receptors derive from a girl aged 5-17 years in good health and CMV-seronegative.

This chain uses TRBV9 with TRBJ2-1; D possibly corresponds to TRBD1 (6 bases). The CDR3 sequence is 16 residues long. CDR1 is SGDLS, CDR2 YYNGEE, per germline. Trimming removed 7 bases at V and 2 bases at J, with 19 bases between. The CDR3 is CASARDGDIPYNEQFF. The CDR3 DNA is TGTGCCAGCGCCCGGGACGGGGACATCCCCTACAATGAGCAGTTCTTC.

This chain links TRBV19 with TRBJ2-7; D gene ambiguous. CDR3 length: 13 amino acids. The V gene lost 5 bases and the J gene lost 4 bases, with 12 bases spanning the gap. Looked up from germline, CDR1 is LNHDA and CDR2 is SQIVND (reference sequence). The DNA of the CDR3 is TGTGCCAGTAGTGCACGGTCTCGGTACGAGCAGTACTTC. Protein product: CASSARSRYEQYF.

The chain has TRBV9 and TRBJ2-7; the match to TRBD1 covers 11 bases. After removal of 0 bases from V and 3 bases from J, the junction contained 2 bases not matched to a gene. This CDR3 has 15 residues. Germline V gene lookup returns CDR1 SGDLS and CDR2 YYNGEE. The CDR3: CASSVEGTGGYEQYF. The CDR3 DNA is TGTGCCAGCAGCGTAGAAGGGACAGGGGGCTACGAGCAGTACTTC.

The chain has TRBV28 and TRBJ1-5; 9 bases fit TRBD1. With V trimmed by 7 bases and J by 7 bases, 8 bases remained unmatched. Germline V lookup: CDR1 MDHEN, CDR2 SYDVKM. The CDR3 loop spans 14 amino acids. The CDR3 spells CASTGTGSGQPQHF. Written as DNA, the CDR3 is TGTGCCAGCACCGGGACAGGGTCAGGCCAGCCCCAGCATTTT.

The rearrangement links TRBV5-1 to TRBJ2-5; 7 nucleotides agree with TRBD1. CDR3 length: 15 residues. In germline, CDR1 is SGHRS, CDR2 YFSETQ. V was pared by 3 bases and J by 1 base, with 6 bases of the junction left unmatched. In DNA form, the CDR3 reads TGCGCCAGCAGCTGGCTGGGGACAGCCCAAGAGACCCAGTACTTC. Amino acids: CASSWLGTAQETQYF.

The chain is built from TRBV6-1 and TRBJ2-7; D might be TRBD2 (5 bases). CDR1 MNHNS and CDR2 SASEGT come from the germline V gene. With 7 bases removed from V and 6 bases from J, the gap between germline ends came to 19 bases. The CDR3 length is 14 residues. DNA of the CDR3: TGTGCCAGCACTCCCTTGTGGACTTCGGGCGAGCAGTACTTC. Translated: CASTPLWTSGEQYF.

The CDR3 region is CASSPTGLEQYF. The CDR3 nucleotides read TGTGCCAGCAGCCCCACTGGGCTCGAGCAGTACTTC. The chain combines TRBV4-2 with TRBJ2-7; unclear D gene. CDR1 LGHNA and CDR2 YNFKEQ come from the germline V gene. This CDR3 has 12 residues. V was shortened by 4 bases and J by 6 bases, with 10 bases between the two germline ends.

V is TRBV4-1 and J is TRBJ2-1, with D possibly TRBD2 on 5 matching bases. Trimming took off 3 bases at V and 13 bases at J, with 16 bases between the two ends. The CDR3 is 13 amino acids. Germline-derived CDR1 and CDR2 are MGHRA and YSYEKL. CDR3 region: CASSQEVGRPQFF. As DNA, the CDR3 is TGCGCCAGCAGCCAGGAGGTGGGCCGACCACAGTTCTTC.

This clone turned up a few times. The chain employs TRBV7-9 and TRBJ1-1; 8 nucleotides align to TRBD1. The V and J ends lost 2 bases and 4 bases, in that order; junction bases with no gene match: 3. The CDR3 totals 14 residues. Germline V gives CDR1 SEHNR, CDR2 FQNEAQ (reference sequence). CDR3 nucleotides: TGTGCCAGCAGCTTAAACAGGGGGATCACTGAAGCTTTCTTT. It yields the protein CASSLNRGITEAFF. The full variable domain, with the rest looked up from reference TRBV7-9 and TRBJ1-1, is DTGVSQNPRHKITKRGQNVTFRCDPISEHNRLYWYRQTLGQGPEFLTYFQNEAQLEKSRLLSDRFSAERPKGSFSTLEIQRTEQGDSAMYLCASSLNRGITEAFFGQGTRLTVV.

The rearrangement uses TRBV6-5 and TRBJ2-5; 8 nucleotides agree with TRBD1. Germline lookup yields CDR1 MNHEY and CDR2 SVGAGI. The CDR3 covers 15 residues. Trimming took 4 bases from V and 4 from J; bases not matched to a gene: 8. DNA of the CDR3: TGTGCCAGCAGTTCCCCAGGGGGCGCGGTAGAGACCCAGTACTTC. Protein: CASSSPGGAVETQYF.

This clone has only one observation. The V and J genes are TRBV30 and TRBJ2-5, with 7 bases that match TRBD2. V gave up 4 bases and J gave up 5 bases; unmatched junction bases: 4. Germline lookup yields CDR1 GTSNPN and CDR2 SVGIG (reference sequence). The CDR3 has 12 residues. This chain's CDR3 is CAWIREGETQYF. The CDR3 DNA follows: TGTGCCTGGATCAGGGAGGGGGAGACCCAGTACTTC.

The rearrangement links TRBV14 to TRBJ1-2; no definite D call. Germline V gene data show CDR1 as SGHDN and CDR2 as FVKESK. This CDR3 region has 13 residues. Deletions cut 4 bases from V and 2 bases from J, with 8 bases between. The CDR3 spells CASSREENYGYTF. CDR3 coding DNA: TGTGCCAGCAGCCGCGAGGAAAACTATGGCTACACCTTC.

The chain recombines TRBV5-4 with TRBJ2-3; the D gene is possibly TRBD1 (5 bases). The germline gives CDR1 SGHNT, CDR2 YYREEE (reference sequence). The V and J ends lost 4 bases and 6 bases respectively, with 15 bases between them. CDR3 size: 14 residues. The CDR3 here is CASSDARSGDTQYF. The CDR3 bases are TGTGCCAGCAGCGACGCGAGGTCAGGGGATACGCAGTATTTT.

The chain is built from TRBV18 and TRBJ2-2; D is possibly TRBD1 (6 bases). The germline V and J ends were trimmed by 3 bases and 4 bases, with 12 bases remaining between them. The CDR3 is 15 residues long. Per germline, CDR1 KGHSH and CDR2 LQKENI. The CDR3 nucleotides are TGTGCCAGCTCACCTCCAGGACAGTTCACCGGGGAGCTGTTTTTT. It codes for CASSPPGQFTGELFF.

The genes are TRBV5-1 and TRBJ1-1, with 9 bases lining up with TRBD1. With 4 bases clipped from V and 4 bases from J, the junction kept 2 bases outside the gene matches. This CDR3 contains 13 residues. Germline CDR1 SGHRS, CDR2 YFSETQ. CDR3 DNA sequence: TGCGCCAGCAGCGTACAGGGGGCCACTGAAGCTTTCTTT. Translated: CASSVQGATEAFF.

V gene TRBV4-1 combines with J gene TRBJ1-1; D might be TRBD1 (5 bases). Germline lookup yields CDR1 MGHRA and CDR2 YSYEKL. Trimming took 4 bases from V and 0 from J, leaving 9 bases between them. This CDR3 comprises 14 residues. The CDR3: CASSPGEVNTEAFF. CDR3 bases: TGCGCCAGCAGCCCGGGGGAGGTGAACACTGAAGCTTTCTTT.

The V and J genes are TRBV6-1 and TRBJ1-5; D uncertain. V dropped 7 bases and J dropped 0 bases, with 13 bases sitting between them. The germline V gene has CDR1 MNHNS and CDR2 SASEGT. The CDR3 is made up of 15 amino acids. The CDR3 DNA reads as TGTGCCAGCAAAGAGGGCAGCCTTAGCAATCAGCCCCAGCATTTT. Translation gives CASKEGSLSNQPQHF.

V is TRBV14 and J is TRBJ2-1; 8 bases are shared with TRBD1. The germline V gene has CDR1 SGHDN and CDR2 FVKESK. The CDR3 sequence is 16 residues long. V was clipped by 4 bases and J by 8 bases; unmatched bases: 13. The CDR3 sequence is CASSPSTDRARHEQFF. CDR3 nucleotide sequence: TGTGCCAGCAGCCCAAGCACGGACAGGGCGAGACATGAGCAGTTCTTC.

In this sample, this clone turned up a few times. The chain couples TRBV7-9 to TRBJ1-1; no clear D. Germline-derived CDR1 and CDR2 are SEHNR and FQNEAQ (reference sequence). The CDR3 is 12 amino acids. Trimming pared 5 bases from V and 1 base from J, leaving 5 bases between. The CDR3 here is CASSPQNTEAFF. CDR3 sequence (DNA): TGTGCCAGCAGCCCACAGAACACTGAAGCTTTCTTT.

The chain employs TRBV9 and TRBJ1-4; D is unclear. Germline V gene data show CDR1 as SGDLS and CDR2 as YYNGEE. The CDR3 extends over 15 amino acids. The V gene lost 0 bases and the J gene lost 0 bases, with 6 bases spanning the gap. The CDR3 protein is CASSVGHATNEKLFF. The CDR3 DNA reads as TGTGCCAGCAGCGTAGGACACGCAACTAATGAAAAACTGTTTTTT.

A few counts support this clone. The CDR3 sequence is CASSSLFTGGSPETQYF. The CDR3 DNA sequence: TGCGCCAGCAGCTCCCTATTCACAGGGGGCTCCCCAGAGACCCAGTACTTC. The J gene is TRBJ2-5, the V gene TRBV5-1; TRBD1 matches at 9 bases. V shed 3 bases, J shed 4 bases, and the junction held 13 bases outside the gene matches. CDR1 is SGHRS and CDR2 is YFSETQ in the germline V gene. The CDR3 runs to 17 residues.

This clone was observed a handful of times. The chain joins TRBV6-5 to TRBJ1-1; tentative D call: TRBD1 (5 bases). This CDR3 contains 14 residues. CDR1 MNHEY and CDR2 SVGAGI come from the germline V gene. The V end was cut by 0 bases, the J end by 4 bases, with 9 bases between. The CDR3 loop is CASSYSTQATEAFF. The CDR3 DNA is TGTGCCAGCAGTTACTCGACACAGGCCACTGAAGCTTTCTTT.

This rearrangement joins TRBV7-9 to TRBJ1-5; no clear D gene. V was pared by 1 base and J by 9 bases, with 16 bases between. Germline CDR1 SEHNR, CDR2 FQNEAQ (reference sequence). The CDR3 contains 15 residues. CDR3 amino acids: CASSLGNSGLGPQHF. As DNA, the CDR3 is TGTGCCAGCAGCTTAGGGAACAGTGGCCTTGGGCCCCAGCATTTT.

V is TRBV10-3 and J is TRBJ1-2; D may be TRBD1 (6 bases). The CDR3 spans 14 residues. The germline V and J ends were trimmed by 10 bases and 8 bases, with 23 bases remaining between them. The germline CDR1 and CDR2 sequences are ENHRY and SYGVKD. This CDR3 reads CATRTESMIMGYTF. The CDR3 bases are TGTGCCACCCGGACAGAGAGTATGATAATGGGCTACACCTTC.

The rearrangement uses TRBV29-1 and TRBJ2-5, with a weak D call TRBD1 (6 bases). Trimming stripped 4 bases from V and 2 bases from J, with 14 bases between. The germline CDR1 and CDR2 sequences are SQVTM and ANQGSEA. The CDR3 runs to 14 residues. CDR3 region: CSVAGAASQETQYF. The CDR3 nucleotides read TGCAGCGTTGCAGGGGCTGCCTCTCAAGAGACCCAGTACTTC.